This TCR beta chain was documented in a study of T cells in localized non-small cell lung cancer. Whole-study results and caveats: The appearance of a median approximately 55 of the top 100 tumor clones was seen in adjacent lung. Tumor trailed uninvolved adjacent lung in T cell clonality, which peaked there. Higher blood T cell density went with longer overall survival. Sequencing covered just one tumor region, so heterogeneity cannot be ruled out.

The data were produced by immunoSEQ multiplex PCR, yet TCRdb's version contains in-frame clones alone and is incomplete. The data hold 70,000 to 85,000 clones, with 70% to 85% observed a single time. To note about this clone: What it binds is unknown.

Here the sequenced sample was peripheral blood, taken before any cancer treatment. The clonotype comes from a female donor at least 60 years old with stage I lung adenocarcinoma.

CDR3 bases: TGTGCCAGCAGTGGACACCGATCCTACGAGCAGTACTTC. Protein product: CASSGHRSYEQYF. The chain employs TRBV6-1 and TRBJ2-5, with unresolved D. TRBJ2-7 matches the DNA end more closely, so the J call is doubtful. Per germline, CDR1 MNHNS and CDR2 SASEGT. The CDR3 has 13 amino acids.